Listed below are T cell receptor beta chains from one sample, sequenced in a study of blood T cell repertoires in COVID-19. The protocol was immunoSEQ multiplex PCR, while the TCRdb copy is restricted to in-frame clones and leaves out a portion. The profile shows about 110,000 clones, approximately 83% of them singletons. Sample: peripheral blood. These receptors were taken from a woman in her 70s with acute or convalescent COVID-19. The CDR3 runs from the conserved cysteine through the conserved F or W. The D gene is left open where the match is weak. Clone size is stated in some rows and not others, as once, few, many or a class when expanded.

>TRBV10-1|TRBJ1-4|.|.
CASSESKGEEKLFF
TGCGCCAGCAGTGAGTCGAAGGGGGAGGAAAAACTGTTTTTT
>TRBV4-1|TRBJ2-7|TRBD1|.
CASSQEGQGGYEQYF
TGCGCCAGCAGCCAAGAGGGACAGGGAGGATACGAGCAGTACTTC
>TRBV6-2/TRBV6-3|TRBJ2-3|.|.
CASSYFATDTQYF
TGTGCCAGCAGTTACTTCGCGACAGATACGCAGTATTTT
>TRBV6-2/TRBV6-3|TRBJ2-1|.|.
CASSGQIRYNEQFF
TGTGCCAGCAGTGGACAGATAAGATACAATGAGCAGTTCTTC
>TRBV5-4|TRBJ1-2|.|.
CASGFTGSYTF
TGTGCCAGCGGCTTTACGGGTAGCTACACCTTC
>TRBV29-1|TRBJ1-4|.|.
CSVLQGVQLFF
TGCAGCGTATTACAGGGAGTACAACTGTTTTTT
>TRBV5-6|TRBJ1-2|TRBD1|.
CASSSPGQGRTNYGYTF
TGTGCCAGCAGCTCCCCGGGACAGGGGCGGACTAACTATGGCTACACCTTC
>TRBV11-1|TRBJ2-3|.|.
CASSTGDTQYF
TGTGCCAGCAGCACAGGAGATACGCAGTATTTT
>TRBV28|TRBJ1-1|.|.
CATIRENTEAFF
TGTGCCACCATAAGAGAGAACACTGAAGCTTTCTTT
>TRBV3-1/TRBV3-2|TRBJ1-1|.|once
CASSQSGGEAFF
TGTGCCAGCAGCCAATCCGGGGGAGAAGCTTTCTTT
>TRBV15|TRBJ2-7|.|.
CATSRDRGLKGEQYF
TGTGCCACCAGCAGAGATCGGGGACTGAAGGGCGAGCAGTACTTC
>TRBV2|TRBJ2-7|TRBD1|.
CASSEPGQGARTYEQYF
TGTGCCAGCAGTGAACCGGGACAGGGGGCGAGAACCTACGAGCAGTACTTC
>TRBV28|TRBJ2-1|.|.
CASSPNRVPGTRRSYNEQFF
TGTGCCAGCAGCCCTAACCGGGTCCCGGGTACTAGGCGCTCCTACAATGAGCAGTTCTTC
>TRBV24-1|TRBJ1-2|.|.
CATSDQHSRGNYGYTF
TGTGCCACCAGTGACCAACACAGCCGGGGTAACTATGGCTACACCTTC
>TRBV9|TRBJ1-1|.|.
CASSPRTEMNTEAFF
TGTGCCAGCAGCCCCCGGACAGAGATGAACACTGAAGCTTTCTTT
>TRBV11-2|TRBJ2-3|.|.
CASSPATVLRTDTQYF
TGTGCCAGCAGCCCAGCGACGGTACTCCGCACAGATACGCAGTATTTT
>TRBV5-1|TRBJ2-1|.|.
CASSRVHYNEQFF
TGCGCCAGCAGCAGAGTTCACTACAATGAGCAGTTCTTC
>TRBV12-3/TRBV12-4|TRBJ1-1|.|.
CASSLGVNTEAFF
TGTGCCAGCAGTTTAGGAGTGAACACTGAAGCTTTCTTT